This T cell receptor beta chain was recorded in a study of human T cells and chemical hapten exposure. In the study overall: Application of 0.01% DPC to the upper back was done by patch test, with a reading at 6 days. Patients having alopecia areata, totalis or universalis were mostly female. Study outcomes and limitations: A positive correlation with patch test score was found for PT1 expanded TCR counts. DPC sensitization left the count of TCRs above 1 in 1000 unchanged.

Many counts were recorded for this clonotype. Antigen unknown. The V end was cut by 4 bases, the J end by 3 bases, with 20 bases between. CDR3 length: 17 amino acids. Germline V gene data show CDR1 as SGHVS and CDR2 as FQNEAQ. The time point denotes: pre-sensitization, week 0. Noted treatment: therapeutic diphenylcyclopropenone sensitization with weekly scalp DPC. TCRdb redid the calling of the RACE reads with MiXCR, one entry per CDR3 protein. The repertoire includes around 95,000 distinct CDR3 sequences, approximately 10% of them detected once, and about 3.1% sits in the top ten. This TCR was sampled from a woman in her sixties or seventies with alopecia areata. Some clones in this sample may be carry-over from other donors' samples. The rearrangement uses TRBV7-8 and TRBJ2-3; D could derive from TRBD1 or TRBD2 (7 bases each). The sample in question was whole blood, obtained in connection with sensitization to the hapten diphenylcyclopropenone (DPC). The CDR3 nucleotides are TGTGCCAGCAGCTCCCCAGGGGGGGGGGAATCTACAGATACGCAGTATTTT. This translates into CASSSPGGGESTDTQYF.